The clone carrying this T cell receptor beta chain was counted a single time. What it recognizes is unknown. The source of the sample is a study of cytomegalovirus exposure and HLA in healthy donors. Whole-study results and caveats: Further analysis was carried out later, and it showed several of the most significant clusters appearing linked to common viral pathogens. In most subjects, TCR beta sequences reportedly gave accurate predictions of HLA-A and HLA-B alleles. CMV serostatus was the sole immune exposure data available. TCR beta chains numbering more than 150 were designated cytomegalovirus-associated.

Primers for the PCR totalled 60 Vbeta and 13 Jbeta. The protocol was immunoSEQ multiplex PCR, while the TCRdb copy is restricted to in-frame clones and leaves out a portion. The sample includes about 130,000 clones, approximately 74% of them seen just once. This CDR3 comprises 14 residues. Trimming shortened V by 7 bases and J by 4 bases, and 15 bases separated the two germline ends. Germline values: CDR1 MNHEY, CDR2 SMNVEV (reference sequence). What was sequenced was PBMCs. This sequence originates from a man between 18 and 29 years old in good health and CMV-seropositive. This sequence joins TRBV27 and TRBJ2-3; TRBD2 might be the D (5 bases). CDR3 in DNA: TGTGCCAGCACCCGGGAAAGGCCCCCAGATACGCAGTATTTT. This sequence encodes CASTRERPPDTQYF.